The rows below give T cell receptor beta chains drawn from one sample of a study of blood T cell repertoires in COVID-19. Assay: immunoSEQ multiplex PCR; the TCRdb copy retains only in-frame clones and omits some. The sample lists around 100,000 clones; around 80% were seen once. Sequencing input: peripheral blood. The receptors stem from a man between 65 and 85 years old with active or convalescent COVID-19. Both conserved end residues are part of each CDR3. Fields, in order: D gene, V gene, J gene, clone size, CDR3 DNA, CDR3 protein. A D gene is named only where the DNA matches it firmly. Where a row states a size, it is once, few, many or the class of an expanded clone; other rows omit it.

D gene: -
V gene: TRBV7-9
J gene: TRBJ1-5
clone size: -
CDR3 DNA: TGTGCCAGCAGCTACTCAGGCAATAGCAATCAGCCCCAGCATTTT
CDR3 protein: CASSYSGNSNQPQHF

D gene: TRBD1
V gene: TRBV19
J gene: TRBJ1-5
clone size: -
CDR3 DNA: TGTGCCAGTAGTAAGGACAGGGGAGTCGGTCAGCCCCAGCATTTT
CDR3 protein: CASSKDRGVGQPQHF

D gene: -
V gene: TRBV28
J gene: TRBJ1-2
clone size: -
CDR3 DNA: TGTGCCAGCAGTCAGGGTGCCGCCTATGGCTACACCTTC
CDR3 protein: CASSQGAAYGYTF

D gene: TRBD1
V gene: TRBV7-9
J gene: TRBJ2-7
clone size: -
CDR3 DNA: TGTGCCAGCAGCTACGGGACAGGATACTACGAGCAGTACTTC
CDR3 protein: CASSYGTGYYEQYF

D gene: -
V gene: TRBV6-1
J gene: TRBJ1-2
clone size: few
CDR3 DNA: TGTGCCAGCAGTGAAACACGGGGTGACTATGGCTACACCTTC
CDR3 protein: CASSETRGDYGYTF

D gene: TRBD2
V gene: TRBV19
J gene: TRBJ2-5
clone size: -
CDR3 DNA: TGTGCCAGTAGTATTTCGGGGGGTCAAGAGACCCAGTACTTC
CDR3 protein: CASSISGGQETQYF

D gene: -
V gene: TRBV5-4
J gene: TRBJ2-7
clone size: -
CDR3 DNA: TGTGCCAGCAGCTTGCTTCTATCCCACGAGCAGTACTTC
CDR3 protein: CASSLLLSHEQYF

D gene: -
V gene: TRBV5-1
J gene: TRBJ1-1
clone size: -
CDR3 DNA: TGCGCCAGCAGCTTGGGAGGGAACACTGAAGCTTTCTTT
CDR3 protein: CASSLGGNTEAFF

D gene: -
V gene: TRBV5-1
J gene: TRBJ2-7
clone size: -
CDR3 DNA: TGCGCCAGCAGCTTGACAGAGGGCTACGAGCAGTACTTC
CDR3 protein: CASSLTEGYEQYF

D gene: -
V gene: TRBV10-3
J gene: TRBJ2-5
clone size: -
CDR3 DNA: TGTGCCATCAGTGTTACAGGGGGGGGAGAGACCCAGTACTTC
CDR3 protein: CAISVTGGGETQYF

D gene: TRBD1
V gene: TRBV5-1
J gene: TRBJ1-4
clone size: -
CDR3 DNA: TGCGCCAGCAGCTTGGGCCAGGGGGCTGAAAAACTGTTTTTT
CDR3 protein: CASSLGQGAEKLFF

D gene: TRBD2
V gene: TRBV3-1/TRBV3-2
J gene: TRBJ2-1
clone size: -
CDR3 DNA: TGTGCCAGCAGCCAAGACGGGAGGGCCCCCTACAATGAGCAGTTCTTC
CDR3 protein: CASSQDGRAPYNEQFF

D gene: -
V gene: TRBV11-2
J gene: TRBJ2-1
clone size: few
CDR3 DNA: TGTGCCAGCAGCCTACAGGCGGACACAAATCCCTACAATGAGCAGTTCTTC
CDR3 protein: CASSLQADTNPYNEQFF

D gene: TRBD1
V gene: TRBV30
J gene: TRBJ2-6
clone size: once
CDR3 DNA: TGTGCCTGGAGTCTTGGGACAGGGGTACCCGGGGCCAACGTCCTGACTTTC
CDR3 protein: CAWSLGTGVPGANVLTF

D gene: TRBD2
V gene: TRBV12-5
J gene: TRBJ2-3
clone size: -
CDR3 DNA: TGTGCTAGTGGTCCCCCCCTAAGCGGGAGAGGCGTAACGCAGTATTTT
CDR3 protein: CASGPPLSGRGVTQYF

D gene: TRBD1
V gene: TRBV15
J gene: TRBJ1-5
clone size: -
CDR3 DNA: TGTGCCACCAGCAGAGACGACAGGGGGAACCAGCCCCAGCATTTT
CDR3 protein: CATSRDDRGNQPQHF

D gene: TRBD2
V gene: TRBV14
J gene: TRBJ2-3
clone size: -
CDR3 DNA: TGTGCCAGCAGCCAAGATTCGGGACTAGCGGGAGTACGGGATACGCAGTATTTT
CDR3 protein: CASSQDSGLAGVRDTQYF

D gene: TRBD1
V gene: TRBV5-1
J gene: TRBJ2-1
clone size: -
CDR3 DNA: TGCGCCAGCAGCAAAAGACAGGGGAATGAGCAGTTCTTC
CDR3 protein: CASSKRQGNEQFF

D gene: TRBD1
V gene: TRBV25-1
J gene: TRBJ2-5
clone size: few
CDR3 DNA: TGTGCCAGCAGCAGGGGGCTTACGGAGACCCAGTACTTC
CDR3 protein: CASSRGLTETQYF

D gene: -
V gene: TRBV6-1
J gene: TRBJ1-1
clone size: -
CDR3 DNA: TGTGCCAGCAGTGACAGATCAGGTATGAACACTGAAGCTTTCTTT
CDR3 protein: CASSDRSGMNTEAFF

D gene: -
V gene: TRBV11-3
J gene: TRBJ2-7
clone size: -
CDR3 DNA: TGTGCCAGCAGCTTAGATCTCCAGGGGCCCCTCTACGAGCAGTACTTC
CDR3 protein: CASSLDLQGPLYEQYF

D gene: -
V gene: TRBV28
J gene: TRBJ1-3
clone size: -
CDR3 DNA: TGTGCCAGCAGCCCAGGACTGATCTCTGGAAACACCATATATTTT
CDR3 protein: CASSPGLISGNTIYF

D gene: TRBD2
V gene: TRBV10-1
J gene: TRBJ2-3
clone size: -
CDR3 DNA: TGCGCCAGCAGTCTACTAGCGGGGGGGCCGGATACGCAGTATTTT
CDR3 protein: CASSLLAGGPDTQYF

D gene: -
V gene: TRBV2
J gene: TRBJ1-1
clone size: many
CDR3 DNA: TGTGCCAGCAGTGAAACTGCCCTCTCCATGAACACTGAAGCTTTCTTT
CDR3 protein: CASSETALSMNTEAFF

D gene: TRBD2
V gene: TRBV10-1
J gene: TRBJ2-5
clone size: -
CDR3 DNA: TGCGCCAGCAGTGAGTCGGAAGCGGGAGGCGAGACCCAGTACTTC
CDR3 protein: CASSESEAGGETQYF

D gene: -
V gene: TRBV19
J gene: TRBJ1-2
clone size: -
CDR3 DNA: TGTGCCAGTAGTATCGCGGCAGGGGCTGGAGGCTACACCTTC
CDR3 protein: CASSIAAGAGGYTF

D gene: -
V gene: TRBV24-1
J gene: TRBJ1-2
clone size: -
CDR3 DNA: TGTGCCACCAGTGACCCTAGACAGGCTTTCTATGGCTACACCTTC
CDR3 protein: CATSDPRQAFYGYTF

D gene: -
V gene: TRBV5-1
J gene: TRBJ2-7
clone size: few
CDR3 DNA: TGCGCCAGCAGCCCAAGGGACAACGAGCAGTACTTC
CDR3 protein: CASSPRDNEQYF

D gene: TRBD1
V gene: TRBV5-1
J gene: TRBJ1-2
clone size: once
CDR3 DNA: TGCGCCAGCAGCTTGGACCCCGAGCAGGGGGCTAACTATGGCTACACCTTC
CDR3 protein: CASSLDPEQGANYGYTF

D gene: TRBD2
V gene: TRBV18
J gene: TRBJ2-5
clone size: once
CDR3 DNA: TGTGCCAGCTCACCACCGACTAGCACTCAAGAGACCCAGTACTTC
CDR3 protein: CASSPPTSTQETQYF

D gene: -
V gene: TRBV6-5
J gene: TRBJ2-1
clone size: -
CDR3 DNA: TGTGCCAGCAGTTACTCAGCTAGGGAGCAGTTCTTC
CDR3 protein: CASSYSAREQFF

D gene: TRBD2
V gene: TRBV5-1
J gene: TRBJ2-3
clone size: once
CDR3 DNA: TGCGCCAGCATCCAGCGGGGCTTTAGCACAGATACGCAGTATTTT
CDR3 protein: CASIQRGFSTDTQYF

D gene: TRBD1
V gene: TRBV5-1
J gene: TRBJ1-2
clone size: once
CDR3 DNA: TGCGCCAGCAGCGGCAGGGGGAACTATGGCTACACCTTC
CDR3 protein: CASSGRGNYGYTF

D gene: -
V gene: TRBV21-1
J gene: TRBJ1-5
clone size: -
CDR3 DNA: TGTGCCAGCAGCAAAGAGGGACAGCCGAACAATAGCAATCAGCCCCAGCATTTT
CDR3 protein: CASSKEGQPNNSNQPQHF

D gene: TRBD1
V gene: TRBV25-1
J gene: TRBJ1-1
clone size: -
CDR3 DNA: TGTGCCAGCAGGGACAGGGTATTCTCTGAAGCTTTCTTT
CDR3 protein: CASRDRVFSEAFF

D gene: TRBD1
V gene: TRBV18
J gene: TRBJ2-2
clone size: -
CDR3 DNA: TGTGCCAGCTCACCGATGACAGGGATATACGGGGAGCTGTTTTTT
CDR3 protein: CASSPMTGIYGELFF

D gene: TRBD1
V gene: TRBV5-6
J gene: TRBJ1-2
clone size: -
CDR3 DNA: TGTGCCAGCAGCGGGACAGTTAACTATGGCTACACCTTC
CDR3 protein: CASSGTVNYGYTF

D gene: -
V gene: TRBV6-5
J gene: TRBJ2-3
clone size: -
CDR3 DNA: TGTGCCAGCAGTTTCACCAGACAGGCAGATACGCAGTATTTT
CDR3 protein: CASSFTRQADTQYF

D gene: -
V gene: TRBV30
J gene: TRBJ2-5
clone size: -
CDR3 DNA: TGTGCCTGGAGTGACGAGGAGACCCAGTACTTC
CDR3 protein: CAWSDEETQYF

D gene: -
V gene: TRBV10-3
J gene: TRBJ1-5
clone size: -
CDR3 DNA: TGTGCCATCAGTGAGCAGGGGCCGGCTATAGATCAGCCCCAGCATTTT
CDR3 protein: CAISEQGPAIDQPQHF

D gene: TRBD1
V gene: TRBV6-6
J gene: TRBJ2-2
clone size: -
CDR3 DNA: TGTGCCAGCAGAGGCACAGGGGTGACCGGGGAGCTGTTTTTT
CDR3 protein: CASRGTGVTGELFF

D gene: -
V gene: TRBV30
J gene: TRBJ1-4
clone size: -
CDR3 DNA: TGTGCCTGGAGCCTTAATGAAAAACTGTTTTTT
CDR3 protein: CAWSLNEKLFF

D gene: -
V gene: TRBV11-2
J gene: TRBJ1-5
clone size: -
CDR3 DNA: TGTGCCAGCAGCCAACAGGATCAGCCCCAGCATTTT
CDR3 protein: CASSQQDQPQHF

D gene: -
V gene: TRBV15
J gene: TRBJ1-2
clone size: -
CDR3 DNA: TGTGCCACCAGCAGAGATCGACAGTTTGGCTACACCTTC
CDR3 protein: CATSRDRQFGYTF

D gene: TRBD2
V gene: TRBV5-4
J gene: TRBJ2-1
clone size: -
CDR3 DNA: TGTGCCAGCAGCTTGCTAGCGGGAGCGAATGAGCAGTTCTTC
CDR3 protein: CASSLLAGANEQFF

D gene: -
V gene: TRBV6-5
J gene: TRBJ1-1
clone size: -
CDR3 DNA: TGTGCCAGCAGTTACTCATTCAACGGAGCCACTGAAGCTTTCTTT
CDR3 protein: CASSYSFNGATEAFF

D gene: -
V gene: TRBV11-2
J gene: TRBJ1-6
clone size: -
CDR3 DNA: TGTGCCAGCAGCTTAGGGCAGGGGAGGGATTCACCCCTCCACTTT
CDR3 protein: CASSLGQGRDSPLHF

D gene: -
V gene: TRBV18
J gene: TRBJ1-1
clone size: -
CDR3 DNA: TGTGCCAGCTCAAGCGGGCGGAACACTGAAGCTTTCTTT
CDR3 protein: CASSSGRNTEAFF

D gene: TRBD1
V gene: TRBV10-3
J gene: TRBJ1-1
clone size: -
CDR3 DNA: TGTGCCATCAGTGACACGGACAGGATGAACACTGAAGCTTTCTTT
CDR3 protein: CAISDTDRMNTEAFF

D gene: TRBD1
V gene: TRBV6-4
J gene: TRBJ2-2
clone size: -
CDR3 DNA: TGTGCCAGCAGTGAGCAGGGGGCGAACACCGGGGAGCTGTTTTTT
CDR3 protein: CASSEQGANTGELFF

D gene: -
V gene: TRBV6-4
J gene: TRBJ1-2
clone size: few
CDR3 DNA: TGTGCCAGCAGTGACTCCGAAACGTATGGGGCCCGCTATGGCTACACCTTC
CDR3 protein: CASSDSETYGARYGYTF

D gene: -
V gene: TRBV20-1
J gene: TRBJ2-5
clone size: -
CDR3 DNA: TGCAGTGGGTATAGAGAAGAGACCCAGTACTTC
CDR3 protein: CSGYREETQYF

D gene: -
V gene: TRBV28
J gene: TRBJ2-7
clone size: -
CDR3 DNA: TGTGCCAGCAGTTCCGGGACACCCATTTCCTACGAGCAGTACTTC
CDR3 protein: CASSSGTPISYEQYF

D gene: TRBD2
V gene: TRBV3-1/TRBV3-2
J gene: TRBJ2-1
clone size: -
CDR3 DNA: TGTGCCAGCAGCCGCTCCTATAGCGGGAGCTCCTACAATGAGCAGTTCTTC
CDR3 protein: CASSRSYSGSSYNEQFF

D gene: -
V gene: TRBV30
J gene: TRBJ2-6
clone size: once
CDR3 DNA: TGTGCCTGGTTAGGGGCTGGGGCCAACGTCCTGACTTTC
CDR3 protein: CAWLGAGANVLTF